This T cell receptor beta chain came from a study of blood T cell repertoires in COVID-19. V gave up 5 bases and J gave up 9 bases; unmatched junction bases: 15. The CDR3 extends over 16 amino acids. From germline, CDR1 is SEHNR and CDR2 FQNEAQ (reference sequence). Produced via immunoSEQ multiplex PCR; TCRdb's table is partial and in-frame only. Of under 250,000 clones listed, about 93% are singletons. What was sequenced was peripheral blood. The sequence came from a man aged 60 to 69 with COVID-19, enrolled during active disease. V is TRBV7-9 and J is TRBJ1-5; 8 bases are shared with TRBD1. The CDR3 nucleotides read TGTGCCAGCAGCGCACCGGGACAGGCAGCAAATGGGCCCCAGCATTTT. Translating it yields CASSAPGQAANGPQHF.